This T cell receptor beta chain was obtained from a study of identical twins. Whole-study results and caveats: Twins' excess sharing was less marked for out-of-frame beta sequences.

A remark on this clonotype: Its antigen is not identified. At one end the junction does not follow the germline gene, possibly because of a read error.

One entry per CDR3 protein results from TCRdb running MiXCR on the 5' RACE reads. The data hold under 300,000 distinct CDR3 sequences, with approximately 12% observed a single time. CDR3 length: 17 residues. Germline lookup yields CDR1 DFQATT and CDR2 SNEGSKA (reference sequence). A further study also used this sample, focusing on yellow fever vaccine responses in identical twins.

What was sequenced was memory (CD45RO+) T cells sorted from blood. The TCR was taken from a woman aged 18 to 35 in good health. The J gene is TRBJ2-6, the V gene TRBV20-1; 9 bases align to TRBD1. CDR3 sequence reads: CCARDGQGWTGANVLTF. DNA of the CDR3: TGCTGTGCTAGAGATGGACAGGGGTGGACCGGGGCCAACGTCCTGACTTTC.